A few counts support the clone carrying this T cell receptor (beta chain). Its antigen is unidentified. Using immunoSEQ multiplex PCR, the repertoire was profiled, and TCRdb retains in-frame clones only, with some absent. The sample consists of 150,000 or so clones, about 80% of them appearing once. The data stem from a study of cytotoxic CD8 clonotypes in ibrutinib-treated CLL. Whole-study findings and limits: An increase in clonality occurred at ibrutinib response, followed by a return toward baseline at progression.

The CDR3 extends over 11 amino acids. V was cut by 6 bases and J by 4 bases, with 9 bases left in between. The germline V gene has CDR1 SQVTM and CDR2 ANQGSEA. The source was PBMCs, collected after 12 months of ibrutinib treatment. This TCR came from a human donor with chronic lymphocytic leukemia. This chain uses TRBV29-1 with TRBJ1-1; D perhaps matches TRBD1 (6 bases). This CDR3 is CSVADSTEAFF. For the CDR3, the DNA is TGCAGCGTCGCGGACAGCACTGAAGCTTTCTTT.